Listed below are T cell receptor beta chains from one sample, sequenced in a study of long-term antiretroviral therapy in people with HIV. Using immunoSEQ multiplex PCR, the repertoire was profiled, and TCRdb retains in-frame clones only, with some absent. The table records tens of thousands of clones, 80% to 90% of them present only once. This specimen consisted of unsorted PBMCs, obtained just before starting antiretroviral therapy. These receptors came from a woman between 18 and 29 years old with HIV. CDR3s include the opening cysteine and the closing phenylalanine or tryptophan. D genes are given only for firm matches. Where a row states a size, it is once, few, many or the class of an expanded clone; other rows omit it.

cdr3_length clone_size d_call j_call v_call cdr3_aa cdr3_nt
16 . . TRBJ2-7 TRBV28 CASSSRRGRASYEQYF TGTGCCAGCAGCTCTAGGCGGGGGCGAGCGTCCTACGAGCAGTACTTC
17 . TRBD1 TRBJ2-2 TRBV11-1 CASSRIPGQADTGELFF TGTGCCAGCAGCCGGATACCGGGACAGGCTGACACCGGGGAGCTGTTTTTT
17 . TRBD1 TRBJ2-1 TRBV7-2 CASSSVSGTGGLNEQFF TGTGCCAGCAGCTCGGTCTCCGGGACAGGGGGCTTGAATGAGCAGTTCTTC
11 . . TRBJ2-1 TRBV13 CASSLEVEQFF TGTGCCAGCAGCTTGGAAGTCGAGCAGTTCTTC
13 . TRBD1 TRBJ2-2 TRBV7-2 CASSWTGTGELFF TGTGCCAGCAGCTGGACAGGGACCGGGGAGCTGTTTTTT
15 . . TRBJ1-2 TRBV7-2 CASSSLQGANYGYTF TGTGCCAGCAGCTCGCTACAGGGCGCCAACTATGGCTACACCTTC
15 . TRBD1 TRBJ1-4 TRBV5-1 CASSTRTGAVGELFF TGCGCCAGCAGCACCCGGACAGGGGCTGTAGGGGAACTGTTTTTT
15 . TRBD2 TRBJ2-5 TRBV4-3 CASSQGSLAGETQYF TGCGCCAGCAGCCAAGGGTCGCTAGCGGGAGAGACCCAGTACTTC
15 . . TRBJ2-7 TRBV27 CASAPAGHLPYEQYF TGTGCCAGCGCCCCCGCGGGACACCTGCCCTACGAGCAGTACTTC
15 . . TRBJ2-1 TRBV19 CASSTLLGFYNEQFF TGTGCCAGTAGCACCCTTCTGGGATTCTACAATGAGCAGTTCTTC
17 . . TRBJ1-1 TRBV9 CASSPSLSQGWNTEAFF TGTGCCAGCAGCCCGAGTTTATCTCAGGGATGGAACACTGAAGCTTTCTTT
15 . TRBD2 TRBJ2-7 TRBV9 CASSPRVAGAYEQYF TGTGCCAGCAGCCCCCGAGTAGCGGGGGCCTACGAGCAGTACTTC
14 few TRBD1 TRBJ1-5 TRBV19 CASRGTGGNQPQHF TGTGCCAGTAGGGGGACAGGGGGCAATCAGCCCCAGCATTTT
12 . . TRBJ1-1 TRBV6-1 CASSERRPEAFF TGTGCCAGCAGTGAGCGTAGACCTGAAGCTTTCTTT
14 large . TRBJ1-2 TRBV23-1 CASSQSRANYGYTF TGCGCCAGCAGTCAATCGAGAGCTAACTATGGCTACACCTTC
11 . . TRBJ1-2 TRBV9 CASSDGGDYTF TGTGCCAGCAGCGATGGTGGCGACTACACCTTC